Presented here are 21 T cell receptor beta chains from one specimen sequenced in a study of control samples from healthy donors and cancer patients. Assay used: immunoSEQ multiplex PCR; TCRdb lists only in-frame clones, some missing. The table lists 45,000 to 65,000 clones, about nine tenths of them singletons, with around two fifths in the top ten. The sample comprised PBMCs. Receptors originate from a man between 50 and 59 years old with head and neck cancer.

The chain has TRBV7-8 and TRBJ2-7; D may correspond to TRBD1 or TRBD2 (6 bases each). This CDR3 has 16 residues. The V gene's germline CDR1 is SGHVS and CDR2 FQNEAQ. Trimming removed 5 bases from V and 6 bases from J, with 23 bases in between. The chain's CDR3 is CASSLHTGAGEGEQYF. DNA of the CDR3: TGTGCCAGCAGCCTACACACGGGGGCCGGGGAAGGCGAGCAGTACTTC.

This clone showed up just once. This chain links TRBV6-2 or TRBV6-3 with TRBJ2-1; tentatively, D is TRBD1 (6 bases). The CDR3 sequence is 14 residues long. Germline V gene lookup returns CDR1 MNHEY and CDR2 SVGEGT. V was shortened by 0 bases and J by 7 bases, with 10 bases between the two germline ends. In DNA form, the CDR3 reads TGTGCCAGCAGTTACTCCGGGACAATGAATGAGCAGTTCTTC. Its protein product is CASSYSGTMNEQFF.

About this clone: A read error may account for a junction end that differs from germline. The V call is TRBV19, the J call TRBJ2-7; D is uncertain. Germline CDR1 is LNHDA and CDR2 is SQIVND (reference sequence). There are 11 residues in the CDR3. CDR3 residues: CAGSYRYEQYF. CDR3 nucleotide sequence: TGTGCCGGTAGTTATCGGTACGAGCAGTACTTC.

CDR3 nucleotides: TGCGCCAGCAGCTTGGACGTAGACAATGAGCAGTTCTTC. Protein sequence: CASSLDVDNEQFF. The chain couples TRBV5-1 to TRBJ2-1; D call uncertain. In germline, CDR1 is SGHRS, CDR2 YFSETQ. The CDR3 spans 13 residues. Trimming removed 0 bases at V and 5 bases at J, with 6 bases between.

The gene calls are TRBV10-2 and TRBJ2-3; 14 bases align to TRBD2. Unmatched junction bases numbered 5, after V lost 2 bases and J lost 7 bases. This CDR3 is built from 16 residues. CDR1 and CDR2 (germline): WSHSY, SAAADI. CDR3 amino acids: CASSEATSGGANTQYF. CDR3 DNA: TGCGCCAGCAGTGAGGCGACTAGCGGGGGGGCGAATACGCAGTATTTT.

This sequence joins TRBV19 and TRBJ2-7; D is ambiguous. The V and J ends lost 8 bases and 3 bases respectively, with 2 bases between them. This CDR3 is built from 9 residues. The germline CDR1 and CDR2 sequences are LNHDA and SQIVND (reference sequence). The chain's CDR3 is CASHYEQYF. CDR3 coding DNA: TGTGCCAGTCACTACGAGCAGTACTTC.

J is TRBJ2-3 and V is TRBV5-4, with a tentative D call TRBD2 (5 bases). CDR3 length equals 16 residues. The V gene's germline CDR1 is SGHNT and CDR2 YYREEE (reference sequence). The germline V and J ends were trimmed by 0 bases and 4 bases, with 15 bases remaining between them. CDR3 amino acids: CASSLVLGVVSDTQYF. DNA for the CDR3: TGTGCCAGCAGCTTGGTGTTGGGAGTGGTTTCAGATACGCAGTATTTT.

The chain is built from TRBV10-3 and TRBJ2-1; maybe TRBD2 (6 bases). The CDR3 extends over 15 amino acids. From germline, CDR1 is ENHRY and CDR2 SYGVKD. V lost 5 bases, J lost 7 bases, and 18 bases lay in between. The DNA of the CDR3 is TGTGCCATCAGTAACCCGGGGGTTAAGGGTAATGAGCAGTTCTTC. Protein product: CAISNPGVKGNEQFF.

The rearrangement links TRBV19 to TRBJ2-1, with 14 bases fitting TRBD2. The CDR3 loop spans 15 amino acids. Germline CDR1 is LNHDA and CDR2 is SQIVND (reference sequence). The V and J ends lost 8 bases and 12 bases, in that order; junction bases with no gene match: 12. Here the CDR3 reads CASQSGTSGSWSQFF. The CDR3 DNA reads as TGTGCCAGTCAATCCGGGACTAGCGGGAGTTGGTCGCAGTTCTTC.

The V call is TRBV11-1, the J call TRBJ2-3; 10 bases are a match to TRBD2. The trim removed 5 bases at V and 5 bases at J, leaving 4 bases unmatched. The V gene's germline CDR1 is SGHAT and CDR2 FQDESV (reference sequence). The CDR3 totals 14 residues. The CDR3, as DNA: TGTGCCAGCAGCCAAGGACTAGCGGTAGATACGCAGTATTTT. Amino acid sequence: CASSQGLAVDTQYF.

V gene TRBV2 combines with J gene TRBJ2-3; a weak D match, TRBD1 (6 bases). CDR3 length: 14 residues. Between the trimmed V and J ends, which lost 4 bases and 1 base, there was a span of 9 bases. Germline-derived CDR1 and CDR2 are SNHLY and FYNNEI. The CDR3 DNA sequence: TGTGCCAGCAGTGCGGACAGAGGCACAGATACGCAGTATTTT. Protein: CASSADRGTDTQYF.

The chain uses TRBV6-5 and TRBJ2-5, with D perhaps TRBD2 (5 bases). The CDR3 has 13 amino acids. Germline values: CDR1 MNHEY, CDR2 SVGAGI. Deletions cut 2 bases from V and 4 bases from J, with 8 bases between. CDR3 loop: CASSYGRGETQYF. As DNA, the CDR3 is TGTGCCAGCAGTTACGGCCGGGGAGAGACCCAGTACTTC.

The V and J genes are TRBV9 and TRBJ2-2; TRBD2 might be the D (6 bases). V was trimmed by 0 bases and J by 7 bases, leaving 13 bases between them. The length of the CDR3 is 15 residues. CDR1 SGDLS and CDR2 YYNGEE come from the germline V gene. CDR3 in amino acids: CASSVEGWGDGELFF. The CDR3 region has the DNA TGTGCCAGCAGCGTAGAAGGTTGGGGGGACGGGGAGCTGTTTTTT.

This chain uses TRBV7-6 with TRBJ2-5; D tentatively reads TRBD1 or TRBD2 (5 bases each). V shed 1 base and J shed 7 bases, with 16 bases lying between them. There are 15 residues in the CDR3. Germline CDR1 SGHVS, CDR2 FNYEAQ. CDR3 sequence reads: CASSLGGTLGGTQYF. CDR3 sequence (DNA): TGTGCCAGCAGCTTAGGTGGGACCCTAGGAGGGACCCAGTACTTC.

The chain is built from TRBV18 and TRBJ2-1, with TRBD2 matching 9 bases. The CDR3 covers 16 residues. Germline V gives CDR1 KGHSH, CDR2 LQKENI. J lost 10 bases, V lost 0 bases, and 10 bases had no gene match. This CDR3 is CASSPPNTSGRWEQFF. The CDR3, as DNA: TGTGCCAGCTCACCACCGAACACTAGCGGGCGGTGGGAGCAGTTCTTC. Full variable domain (missing parts from reference TRBV18 and TRBJ2-1): NAGVMQNPRHLVRRRGQEARLRCSPMKGHSHVYWYRQLPEEGLKFMVYLQKENIIDESGMPKERFSAEFPKEGPSILRIQQVVRGDSAAYFCASSPPNTSGRWEQFFGPGTRLTVL.

V gene TRBV14 combines with J gene TRBJ1-4; D is uncertain. This CDR3 is 16 amino acids long. The germline V and J ends were trimmed by 1 base and 3 bases, with 12 bases remaining between them. CDR1 is SGHDN and CDR2 is FVKESK in the germline V gene. As DNA, the CDR3 is TGTGCCAGCAGCCAAGGGACGGGTGGGGCTAATGAAAAACTGTTTTTT. This codes for CASSQGTGGANEKLFF. Complete variable domain (other parts from reference TRBV14 and TRBJ1-4): EAGVTQFPSHSVIEKGQTVTLRCDPISGHDNLYWYRRVMGKEIKFLLHFVKESKQDESGMPNNRFLAERTGGTYSTLKVQPAELEDSGVYFCASSQGTGGANEKLFFGSGTQLSVL.

This sequence joins TRBV5-5 and TRBJ2-5, with 7 bases fitting TRBD1. The CDR3 runs to 15 residues. CDR1 and CDR2 from the germline V gene are SGHKS and YYEKEE (reference sequence). The junction had 5 bases not matched to a gene; V was cut back by 2 bases and J by 1 base. CDR3: CASSFPGQRQETQYF. The DNA of the CDR3 is TGTGCCAGCAGCTTCCCGGGACAGCGCCAAGAGACCCAGTACTTC.

CDR3 DNA: TGTGCCAGCAGTCGCGGAGGATACGATGAGCAGTTCTTC. Its protein product is CASSRGGYDEQFF. The chain recombines TRBV28 with TRBJ2-1; possible D gene TRBD2, 5 bases. This CDR3 contains 13 residues. Germline V gives CDR1 MDHEN, CDR2 SYDVKM. Trimming took off 5 bases at V and 8 bases at J, with 13 bases between the two ends.

This sequence joins TRBV2 and TRBJ1-5, with 8 bases aligning to TRBD1. This CDR3 is 14 amino acids long. V lost 6 bases, J lost 2 bases, and 3 bases stayed unmatched. The V gene's germline CDR1 is SNHLY and CDR2 FYNNEI. The chain's CDR3 is CASRKQGGNQPQHF. In nucleotides, the CDR3 is TGTGCCAGCAGGAAACAGGGGGGCAATCAGCCCCAGCATTTT.

The chain combines TRBV7-6 with TRBJ2-7; TRBD2 matches 8 bases. Unmatched junction bases numbered 4, after V lost 1 base and J lost 2 bases. The germline V gene encodes CDR1 SGHVS and CDR2 FNYEAQ. CDR3 length: 15 amino acids. The CDR3 DNA reads TGTGCCAGCAGCTTAGGACGGGGGGGCCCCTACGAGCAGTACTTC. Translating it yields CASSLGRGGPYEQYF.

The rearrangement joins TRBV7-3 to TRBJ2-5, with D unclear. Trimming removed 3 bases from V and 5 bases from J, with 10 bases in between. Per the germline V gene, CDR1 is SGHTA and CDR2 is FQGTGA. This CDR3 spans 13 amino acids. CDR3 coding DNA: TGTGCCAGCAGCTTGTGGGGAAGGGAGACCCAGTACTTC. Translation: CASSLWGRETQYF.